This TCR beta chain was identified in a study of cytomegalovirus exposure and HLA in healthy donors. Overall study: A later analysis reported the same platform for the 110 or so validation repertoires and the 500 to 750 first-cohort repertoires.

The protocol was immunoSEQ multiplex PCR, while the TCRdb copy is restricted to in-frame clones and leaves out a portion. This sample has about 120,000 clones, with more than 85% found just once. About this clone: Its antigen is still unknown.

The V segment lost 10 bases and the J segment 6 bases; nucleotides outside the gene matches: 12. In germline, CDR1 is MGHDK, CDR2 SYGVNS. The CDR3 extends over 15 amino acids. Points from the study as a whole: Under in vitro conditions, a few CMV-associated chains were confirmed as specific for CMV antigens. Rare TCR sequences dominated, though some public TCRs recurred in many donors.

J is TRBJ1-6 and V is TRBV25-1; 7 bases match TRBD1. Sample: PBMCs. The TCR originated in a man aged 18 to 30 in good health and CMV-seropositive. CDR3 loop: CATHSGGWGNSPLHF. The CDR3 DNA follows: TGTGCCACCCATTCAGGGGGTTGGGGTAATTCACCCCTCCACTTT.